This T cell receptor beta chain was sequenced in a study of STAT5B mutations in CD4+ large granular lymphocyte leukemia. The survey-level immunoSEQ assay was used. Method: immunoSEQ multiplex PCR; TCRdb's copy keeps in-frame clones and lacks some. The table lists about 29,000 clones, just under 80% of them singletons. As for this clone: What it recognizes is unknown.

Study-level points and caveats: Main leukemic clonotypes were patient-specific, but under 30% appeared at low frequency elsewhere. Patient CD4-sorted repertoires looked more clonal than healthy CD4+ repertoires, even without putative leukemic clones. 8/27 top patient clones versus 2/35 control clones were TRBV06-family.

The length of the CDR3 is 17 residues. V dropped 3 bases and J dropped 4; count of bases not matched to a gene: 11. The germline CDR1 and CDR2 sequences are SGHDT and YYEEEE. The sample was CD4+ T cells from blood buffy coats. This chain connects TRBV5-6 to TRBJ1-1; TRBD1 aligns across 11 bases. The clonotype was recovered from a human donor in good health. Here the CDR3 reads CASSWRTGGEGTTEAFF. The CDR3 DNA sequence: TGTGCCAGCAGCTGGAGGACAGGGGGCGAGGGGACCACTGAAGCTTTCTTT.